The next 29 T cell receptor beta chains were all read from a single sample in a study of long-term antiretroviral therapy in people with HIV. Survey level was the resolution at which the v3.0 immunoSEQ assay ran. Some clones are missing from TCRdb's copy, which holds only in-frame ones; the method was immunoSEQ multiplex PCR. The sample lists roughly 30,000 clones; just over 85% were seen once. The sample here was unsorted PBMCs, taken 0.8 years after starting antiretroviral therapy. Receptors were obtained from a woman aged 25 to 39 with HIV.

The rearrangement links TRBV19 to TRBJ2-2, with 14 bases lining up with TRBD2. The CDR3 has 16 residues. The J segment lost 0 bases and the V segment lost 9 bases, leaving 3 bases of the junction unmatched. Germline V gives CDR1 LNHDA, CDR2 SQIVND (reference sequence). CDR3 residues: CASTGLAGANTGELFF. CDR3 coding DNA: TGTGCCAGCACGGGACTAGCGGGGGCGAACACCGGGGAGCTGTTTTTT.

The rearrangement links TRBV29-1 to TRBJ1-2, with TRBD1 matching 10 bases. V shed 6 bases, J shed 5 bases, and the junction held 12 bases outside the gene matches. The CDR3 consists of 15 residues. CDR1 SQVTM and CDR2 ANQGSEA come from the germline V gene. In DNA form, the CDR3 reads TGCAGCGTCCGACCCGGGACAGGGGCAACTTATGGCTACACCTTC. Its protein is CSVRPGTGATYGYTF.

This chain connects TRBV9 to TRBJ1-1; perhaps TRBD1 as D (5 bases). This CDR3 region has 13 residues. CDR1 and CDR2 from the germline V gene are SGDLS and YYNGEE. V was trimmed by 2 bases and J by 3 bases, leaving 8 bases between them. The CDR3 spells CASSVRGDTEAFF. The CDR3 DNA follows: TGTGCCAGCAGCGTCCGAGGGGACACTGAAGCTTTCTTT.

This chain uses TRBV10-3 with TRBJ1-5; TRBD1 matches 8 bases. The CDR3 runs 14 residues. Germline CDR1 is ENHRY and CDR2 is SYGVKD. Trimming cost V 6 bases and J 6 bases; bases outside gene matches: 7. The CDR3 bases are TGTGCCATCAGGGCAGGGGGCTGGGGTCAGCCCCAGCATTTT. As protein: CAIRAGGWGQPQHF.

The chain couples TRBV2 to TRBJ1-1; possibly TRBD1 for D (5 bases). Germline CDR1 is SNHLY and CDR2 is FYNNEI. The CDR3 loop spans 13 amino acids. Trimming took 7 bases from V and 3 from J, leaving 12 bases between them. CDR3 nucleotide sequence: TGTGCCAGCAACGGGGTAGGGGACACTGAAGCTTTCTTT. Its protein product is CASNGVGDTEAFF.

The chain employs TRBV18 and TRBJ1-5, with D possibly TRBD1 on 5 matching bases. CDR3 length: 15 amino acids. V was cut by 5 bases and J by 0 bases, with 11 bases left in between. Germline V gene data show CDR1 as KGHSH and CDR2 as LQKENI. The CDR3 region has the DNA TGTGCCAGCTCAATGACGGGGGATAGCAATCAGCCCCAGCATTTT. Translation gives CASSMTGDSNQPQHF.

In its sample, this clone was seen a few times. V usage is TRBV6-1 and J usage is TRBJ1-2; D is undetermined. The V end lost 7 bases, the J end lost 0 bases, and 3 bases lay between the germline ends. Looked up from germline, CDR1 is MNHNS and CDR2 is SASEGT. The CDR3 spans 11 residues. The CDR3: CASNANYGYTF. CDR3 DNA sequence: TGTGCCAGCAATGCTAACTATGGCTACACCTTC.

The chain uses TRBV19 and TRBJ2-5, with 7 bases lining up with TRBD1. CDR3 length equals 15 residues. The junction had 9 bases not matched to a gene; V was cut back by 4 bases and J by 4 bases. Germline CDR1 reads LNHDA; CDR2 reads SQIVND (reference sequence). Here the CDR3 DNA reads TGTGCCAGTAGTACGAACAGGGGTAGGGGAGAGACCCAGTACTTC. It codes for CASSTNRGRGETQYF.

The V and J genes are TRBV18 and TRBJ1-4, with D perhaps matching TRBD1 (5 bases). CDR3 size: 15 residues. The germline gives CDR1 KGHSH, CDR2 LQKENI. V shed 5 bases and J shed 1 base, with 11 bases lying between them. The CDR3 protein is CASSSLQGTNEKLFF. CDR3 coding DNA: TGTGCCAGCTCATCATTGCAGGGAACTAATGAAAAACTGTTTTTT.

The chain has TRBV27 and TRBJ2-1; no firm D call. Germline CDR1 MNHEY, CDR2 SMNVEV (reference sequence). There are 13 residues in the CDR3. V gave up 4 bases and J gave up 7 bases, with 11 bases separating them. Here the CDR3 reads CASSSPLRNEQFF. As DNA, the CDR3 is TGTGCCAGCAGTTCCCCGTTGCGGAATGAGCAGTTCTTC.

J is TRBJ1-1 and V is TRBV11-2, with D perhaps matching TRBD1 (5 bases). V was clipped by 4 bases and J by 4 bases, with 13 bases between them. This CDR3 is built from 14 residues. Germline V gene lookup returns CDR1 SGHAT and CDR2 FQNNGV. This chain's CDR3 is CASSSRGGVTEAFF. CDR3 nucleotide sequence: TGTGCCAGCAGCTCCCGTGGGGGTGTCACTGAAGCTTTCTTT. Supplemented by reference TRBV11-2 and TRBJ1-1, the full variable domain reads EAGVAQSPRYKIIEKRQSVAFWCNPISGHATLYWYQQILGQGPKLLIQFQNNGVVDDSQLPKDRFSAERLKGVDSTLKIQPAKLEDSAVYLCASSSRGGVTEAFFGQGTRLTVV.

This chain links TRBV18 with TRBJ1-2, with unresolved D. The ends were cut back, 3 bases at V and 5 bases at J, with 10 bases in the middle. The CDR3 covers 13 residues. Germline lookup yields CDR1 KGHSH and CDR2 LQKENI. CDR3 sequence: CASSPPTGYGYTF. The CDR3, as DNA: TGTGCCAGCTCACCCCCCACTGGTTATGGCTACACCTTC.

This sequence joins TRBV2 and TRBJ2-6, with D tentatively TRBD1 (6 bases). Trimming shortened V by 8 bases and J by 2 bases, and 13 bases separated the two germline ends. The CDR3 runs to 15 residues. Looked up from germline, CDR1 is SNHLY and CDR2 is FYNNEI. The CDR3 is CASDLRGTGANVLTF. Here the CDR3 DNA reads TGTGCCAGCGACCTTAGGGGGACTGGGGCCAACGTCCTGACTTTC. Combining the CDR3 with reference TRBV2 and TRBJ2-6 gives the whole variable domain EPEVTQTPSHQVTQMGQEVILRCVPISNHLYFYWYRQILGQKVEFLVSFYNNEISEKSEIFDDQFSVERPDGSNFTLKIRSTKLEDSAMYFCASDLRGTGANVLTFGAGSRLTVL.

This clone occurred a few times. In DNA form, the CDR3 reads TGTGCCAGCATTGCAGGGGGAAACTATGGCTACACCTTC. This translates into CASIAGGNYGYTF. The V gene is TRBV28, the J gene TRBJ1-2; 7 bases match TRBD1. V dropped 7 bases and J dropped 2; count of bases not matched to a gene: 4. Per the germline V gene, CDR1 is MDHEN and CDR2 is SYDVKM. This CDR3 has 13 residues.

This clone appeared once. This sequence joins TRBV6-6 and TRBJ2-7; weak D call: TRBD1 (6 bases). The CDR3 spans 14 residues. Germline loops: CDR1 MNHNY, CDR2 SVGAGI (reference sequence). V was pared by 6 bases and J by 3 bases, with 15 bases between. CDR3 loop: CASSRMGDNYEQYV. The CDR3 nucleotides are TGTGCCAGCAGCCGTATGGGGGACAACTACGAGCAGTACGTC.

The rearrangement joins TRBV7-9 to TRBJ1-2; D gene ambiguous. The V gene's germline CDR1 is SEHNR and CDR2 FQNEAQ (reference sequence). V was cut by 3 bases and J by 7 bases, with 9 bases left in between. The CDR3 contains 12 residues. The CDR3 protein is CASSFIEGGYTF. The CDR3 coding sequence is TGTGCCAGCAGCTTCATTGAAGGTGGCTACACCTTC.

The chain joins TRBV2 to TRBJ1-6, with D tentatively TRBD1 (5 bases). The CDR3 is made up of 14 amino acids. Trimming pared 4 bases from V and 9 bases from J, leaving 13 bases between. The germline V gene encodes CDR1 SNHLY and CDR2 FYNNEI. The CDR3 reads CASSVGGSGSPLHF. The DNA for the CDR3 is TGTGCCAGCAGTGTGGGGGGATCCGGTTCACCCCTCCACTTT.

This rearrangement joins TRBV18 to TRBJ2-3; possible D gene TRBD2, 6 bases. In germline, CDR1 is KGHSH, CDR2 LQKENI. V was clipped by 3 bases and J by 4 bases, with 11 bases between them. The CDR3 contains 14 residues. CDR3 in amino acids: CASSPPSGADTQYF. CDR3 nucleotide sequence: TGTGCCAGCTCACCTCCATCGGGGGCAGATACGCAGTATTTT.

CDR3 region: CASSKGKDSGNTIYF. The CDR3, as DNA: TGTGCCAGCAGCAAAGGGAAAGACTCTGGAAACACCATATATTTT. This chain joins TRBV7-2 and TRBJ1-3; the D is unclear. The CDR3 loop spans 15 amino acids. Trimming cost V 5 bases and J 0 bases, with 11 bases left between them. Germline CDR1 and CDR2: SGHTA and FQGNSA.

The CDR3 is CASSLTTNTIYF. The DNA for the CDR3 is TGTGCCAGCAGTCTTACCACAAACACCATATATTTT. This chain joins TRBV7-9 and TRBJ1-3, with D uncertain. Between the trimmed V and J ends, which lost 6 bases and 6 bases, there was a span of 9 bases. The germline gives CDR1 SEHNR, CDR2 FQNEAQ (reference sequence). This CDR3 comprises 12 residues.

This chain connects TRBV10-2 to TRBJ1-5; 8 nucleotides line up with TRBD1. The CDR3 contains 14 residues. The junction had 4 bases not matched to a gene; V was cut back by 6 bases and J by 3 bases. Looked up from germline, CDR1 is WSHSY and CDR2 is SAAADI. The CDR3 coding sequence is TGCGCCAGCAGGCGGACAGGGCTCAATCAGCCCCAGCATTTT. The encoded protein is CASRRTGLNQPQHF.

The chain couples TRBV29-1 to TRBJ1-1; D is unresolved. The V end was cut by 4 bases, the J end by 3 bases, with 6 bases between. Germline V gives CDR1 SQVTM, CDR2 ANQGSEA. The CDR3 has 11 amino acids. The CDR3 reads CSVARHTEAFF. CDR3 in DNA: TGCAGCGTTGCTAGGCACACTGAAGCTTTCTTT.

The gene calls are TRBV2 and TRBJ1-6; weak D call: TRBD1 (5 bases). The CDR3 sequence is 13 residues long. Looked up from germline, CDR1 is SNHLY and CDR2 is FYNNEI. V was clipped by 9 bases and J by 7 bases, with 13 bases between them. The CDR3 spells CASTEQENSPLHF. In DNA form, the CDR3 reads TGTGCCAGTACGGAACAGGAAAATTCACCCCTCCACTTT.

The V and J genes are TRBV27 and TRBJ2-1; tentatively, D is TRBD1 (5 bases). The V gene's germline CDR1 is MNHEY and CDR2 SMNVEV (reference sequence). The CDR3 loop spans 13 amino acids. Trimming took off 2 bases at V and 6 bases at J, with 8 bases between the two ends. The CDR3 DNA reads as TGTGCCAGCAGTTTACTGGGGCCCAATGAGCAGTTCTTC. Amino acid sequence: CASSLLGPNEQFF.

This chain joins TRBV11-2 and TRBJ2-6; D is undetermined. Germline CDR1 and CDR2: SGHAT and FQNNGV. The CDR3 is 17 amino acids. Between the trimmed V and J ends, which lost 2 bases and 3 bases, there was a span of 14 bases. CDR3 sequence reads: CASSLTELTSGANVLTF. CDR3 nucleotide sequence: TGTGCCAGCAGCTTAACAGAGCTTACGAGTGGGGCCAACGTCCTGACTTTC.

This clone appeared a few times. The J gene is TRBJ1-2, the V gene TRBV2, with TRBD1 matching 7 bases. Germline-derived CDR1 and CDR2 are SNHLY and FYNNEI. J gave up 8 bases and V 4 bases, and 10 bases lay outside the gene matches. This CDR3 is built from 14 residues. For the CDR3, the DNA is TGTGCCAGCAGTGGACTCTCACAGGGGTACGGCTACACCTTC. It codes for CASSGLSQGYGYTF.

In its sample, this clone was seen a few times. This chain joins TRBV7-2 and TRBJ2-3, with 8 bases fitting TRBD2. The CDR3 has 16 residues. The germline CDR1 and CDR2 sequences are SGHTA and FQGNSA. The J segment lost 1 base and the V segment lost 1 base, leaving 4 bases of the junction unmatched. The CDR3 DNA sequence: TGTGCCAGCAGCTTAGATCGAGCGGGGGGCACAGATACGCAGTATTTT. It translates to CASSLDRAGGTDTQYF. Together with reference TRBV7-2 and TRBJ2-3, the CDR3 gives the full variable domain: GAGVSQSPSNKVTEKGKDVELRCDPISGHTALYWYRQSLGQGLEFLIYFQGNSAPDKSGLPSDRFSAERTGGSVSTLTIQRTQQEDSAVYLCASSLDRAGGTDTQYFGPGTRLTVL.

The chain has TRBV15 and TRBJ2-2; 8 bases fit TRBD1. The CDR3 contains 17 residues. Losses at the gene ends were 3 bases for V and 2 bases for J; bases not matched to a gene: 8. Germline V gene lookup returns CDR1 LNHNV and CDR2 YYDKDF (reference sequence). This CDR3 reads CATSRGVAGGNTGELFF. The DNA of the CDR3 is TGTGCCACCAGCAGGGGGGTCGCAGGGGGCAACACCGGGGAGCTGTTTTTT.

The rearrangement uses TRBV27 and TRBJ2-1; D is unclear. Trimming left V 5 bases short and J 9 bases short, with 11 bases between. Germline V gene sequence: CDR1 MNHEY, CDR2 SMNVEV (reference sequence). There are 12 residues in the CDR3. In nucleotides, the CDR3 is TGTGCCAGCAGTCCCCGACTGAGTGAGCAGTTCTTC. Its translation is CASSPRLSEQFF.